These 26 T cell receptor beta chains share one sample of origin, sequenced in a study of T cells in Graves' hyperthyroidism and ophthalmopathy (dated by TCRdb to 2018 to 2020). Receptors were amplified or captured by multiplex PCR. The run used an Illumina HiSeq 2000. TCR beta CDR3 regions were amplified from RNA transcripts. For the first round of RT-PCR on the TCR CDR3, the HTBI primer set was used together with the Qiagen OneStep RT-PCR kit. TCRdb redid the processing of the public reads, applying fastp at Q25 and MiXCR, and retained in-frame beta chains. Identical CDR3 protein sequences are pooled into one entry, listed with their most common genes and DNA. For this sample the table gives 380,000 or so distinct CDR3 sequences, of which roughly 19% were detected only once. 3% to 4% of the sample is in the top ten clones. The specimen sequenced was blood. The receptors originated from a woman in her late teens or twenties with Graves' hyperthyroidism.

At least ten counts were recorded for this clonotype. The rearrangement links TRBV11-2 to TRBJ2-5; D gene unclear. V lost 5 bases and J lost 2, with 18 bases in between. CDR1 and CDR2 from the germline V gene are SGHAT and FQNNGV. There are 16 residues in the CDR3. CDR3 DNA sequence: TGTGCCAGCAGCCCTAGTACGTCAGACCTTCAAGAGACCCAGTACTTC. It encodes CASSPSTSDLQETQYF.

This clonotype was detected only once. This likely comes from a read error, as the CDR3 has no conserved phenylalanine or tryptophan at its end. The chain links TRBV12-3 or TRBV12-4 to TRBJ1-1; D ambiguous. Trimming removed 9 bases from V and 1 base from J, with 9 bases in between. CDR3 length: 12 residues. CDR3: CARARGNTEAFC. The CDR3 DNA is TGTGCCAGGGCGCGAGGGAACACTGAAGCTTTCTGT.

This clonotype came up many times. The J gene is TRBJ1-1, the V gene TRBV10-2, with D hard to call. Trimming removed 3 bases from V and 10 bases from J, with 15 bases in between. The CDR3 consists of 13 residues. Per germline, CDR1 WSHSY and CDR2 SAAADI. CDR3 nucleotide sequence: TGCGCCAGCAGTGACCCGATCTCCGGTGGAGCTTTCTTT. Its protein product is CASSDPISGGAFF.

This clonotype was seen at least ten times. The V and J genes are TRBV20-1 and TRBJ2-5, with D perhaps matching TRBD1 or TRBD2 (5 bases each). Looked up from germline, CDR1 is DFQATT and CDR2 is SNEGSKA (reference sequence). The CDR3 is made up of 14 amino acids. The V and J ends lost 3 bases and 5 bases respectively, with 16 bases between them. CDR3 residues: CSASWYSEGETQYF. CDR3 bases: TGCAGTGCTAGTTGGTACAGTGAGGGGGAGACCCAGTACTTC.

This CDR3 is CASSQDPAGMYEQYF. The CDR3 nucleotides are TGTGCCAGCAGCCAAGATCCGGCAGGGATGTACGAGCAGTACTTC. V gene TRBV4-2 combines with J gene TRBJ2-7; weak D call: TRBD1 (5 bases). The V and J ends lost 0 bases and 4 bases respectively, with 13 bases between them. The length of the CDR3 is 15 residues. From germline, CDR1 is LGHNA and CDR2 YNFKEQ.

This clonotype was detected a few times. The DNA for the CDR3 is TGTGCCAGCAGCTCCACTACCGGGACCGCCTTGCTAGGTTCACCCCTCCACTTT. This sequence encodes CASSSTTGTALLGSPLHF. The chain employs TRBV11-1 and TRBJ1-6, with TRBD1 as a possible D gene (5 bases). This CDR3 is 18 amino acids long. Trimming took 4 bases from V and 9 from J, leaving 25 bases between them. Looked up from germline, CDR1 is SGHAT and CDR2 is FQDESV (reference sequence).

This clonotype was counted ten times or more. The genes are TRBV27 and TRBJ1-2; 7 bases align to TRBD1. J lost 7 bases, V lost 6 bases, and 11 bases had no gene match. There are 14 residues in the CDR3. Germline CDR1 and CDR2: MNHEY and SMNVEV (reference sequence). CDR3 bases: TGTGCCAGCAGCGACCACAGGGGAGGGTTTGGCTACACCTTC. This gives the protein CASSDHRGGFGYTF.

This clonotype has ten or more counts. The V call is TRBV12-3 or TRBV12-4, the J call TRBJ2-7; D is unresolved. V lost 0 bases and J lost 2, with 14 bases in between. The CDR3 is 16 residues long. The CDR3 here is CASSLAGGIRPYEQYF. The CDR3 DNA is TGTGCCAGCAGTTTAGCCGGCGGCATTCGCCCCTACGAGCAGTACTTC.

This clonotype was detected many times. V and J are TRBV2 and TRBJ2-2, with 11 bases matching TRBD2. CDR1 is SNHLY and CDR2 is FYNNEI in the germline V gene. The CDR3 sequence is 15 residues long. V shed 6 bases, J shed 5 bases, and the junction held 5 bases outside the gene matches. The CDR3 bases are TGTGCCAGCAGAGCCCTAGCGGGGGGTACCGGGGAGCTGTTTTTT. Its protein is CASRALAGGTGELFF.

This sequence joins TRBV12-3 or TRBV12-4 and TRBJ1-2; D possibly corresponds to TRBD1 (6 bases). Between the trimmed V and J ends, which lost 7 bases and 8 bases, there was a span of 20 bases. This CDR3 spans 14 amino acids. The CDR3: CASTLLSGAQGYTF. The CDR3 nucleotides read TGTGCCAGCACCCTTCTCTCGGGGGCGCAAGGCTACACCTTC.

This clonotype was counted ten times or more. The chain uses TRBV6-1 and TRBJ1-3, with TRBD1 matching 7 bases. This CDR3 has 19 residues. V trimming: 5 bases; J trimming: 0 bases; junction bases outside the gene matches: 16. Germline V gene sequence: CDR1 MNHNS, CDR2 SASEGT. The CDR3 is CASSRRLGTGARSGNTIYF. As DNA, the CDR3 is TGTGCCAGCAGTCGAAGACTCGGTACAGGGGCCCGCTCTGGAAACACCATATATTTT.

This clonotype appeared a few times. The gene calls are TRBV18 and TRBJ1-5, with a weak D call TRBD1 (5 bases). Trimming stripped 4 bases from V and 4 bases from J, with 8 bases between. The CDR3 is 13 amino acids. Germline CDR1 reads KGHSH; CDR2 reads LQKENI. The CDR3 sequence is CASSRTSNQPQHF. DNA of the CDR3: TGTGCCAGCTCACGGACATCGAATCAGCCCCAGCATTTT.

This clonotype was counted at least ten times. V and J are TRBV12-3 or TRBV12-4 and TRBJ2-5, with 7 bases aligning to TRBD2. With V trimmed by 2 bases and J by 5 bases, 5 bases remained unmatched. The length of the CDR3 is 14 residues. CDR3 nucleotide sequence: TGTGCCAGCAGTTTATCTGCGGGGGAGGAGACCCAGTACTTC. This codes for CASSLSAGEETQYF.

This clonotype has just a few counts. CDR3 in amino acids: CASSPPGWGYEQYF. In DNA, the CDR3 is TGCGCCAGCAGCCCACCGGGTTGGGGCTACGAGCAGTACTTC. The chain carries TRBV5-1 and TRBJ2-7, with no clear D. V lost 4 bases, J lost 3 bases, and 14 bases lay in between. There are 14 residues in the CDR3. CDR1 and CDR2 from the germline V gene are SGHRS and YFSETQ.

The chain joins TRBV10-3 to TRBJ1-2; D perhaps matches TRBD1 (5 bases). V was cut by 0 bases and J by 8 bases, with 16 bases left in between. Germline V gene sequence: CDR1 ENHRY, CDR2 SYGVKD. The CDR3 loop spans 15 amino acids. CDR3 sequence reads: CAISESSRGAGGYTF. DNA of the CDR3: TGTGCCATCAGTGAGTCCTCGAGGGGCGCGGGAGGCTACACCTTC.

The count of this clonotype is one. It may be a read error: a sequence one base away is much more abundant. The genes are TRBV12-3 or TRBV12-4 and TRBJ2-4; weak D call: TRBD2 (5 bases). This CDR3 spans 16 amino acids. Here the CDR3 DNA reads TGTGCCAGCAGTTTTAGATCTCCAGCGGTCAAAAACATGCAGTACTTC. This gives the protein CASSFRSPAVKNMQYF.

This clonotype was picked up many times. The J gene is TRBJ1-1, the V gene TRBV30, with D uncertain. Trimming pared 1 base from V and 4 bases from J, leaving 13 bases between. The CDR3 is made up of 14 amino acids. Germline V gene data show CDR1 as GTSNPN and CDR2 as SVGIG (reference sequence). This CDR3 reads CAWSGGEVATEAFF. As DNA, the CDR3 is TGTGCCTGGAGTGGGGGAGAAGTGGCCACTGAAGCTTTCTTT.

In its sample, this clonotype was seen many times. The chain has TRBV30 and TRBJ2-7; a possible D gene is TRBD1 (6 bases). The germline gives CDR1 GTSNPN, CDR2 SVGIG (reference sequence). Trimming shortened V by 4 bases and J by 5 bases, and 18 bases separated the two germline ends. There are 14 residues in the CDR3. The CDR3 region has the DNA TGTGCCTGGACAGGGGCGGGTTTTGGGGACGAGCAGTACTTC. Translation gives CAWTGAGFGDEQYF.

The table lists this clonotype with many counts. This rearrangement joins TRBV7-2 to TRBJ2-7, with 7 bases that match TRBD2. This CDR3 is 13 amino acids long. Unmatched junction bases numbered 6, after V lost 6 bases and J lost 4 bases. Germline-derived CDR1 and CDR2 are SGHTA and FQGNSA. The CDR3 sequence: CASSLAGVYEQYF. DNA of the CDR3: TGTGCCAGCAGTTTGGCGGGGGTATACGAGCAGTACTTC.

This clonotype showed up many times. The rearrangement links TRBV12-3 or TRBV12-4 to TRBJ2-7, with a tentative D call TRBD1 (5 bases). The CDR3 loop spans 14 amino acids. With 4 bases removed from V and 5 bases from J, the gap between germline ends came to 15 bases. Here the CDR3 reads CASSSAGPLHEQYF. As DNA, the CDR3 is TGTGCCAGCAGTTCCGCAGGGCCGCTCCACGAGCAGTACTTC.

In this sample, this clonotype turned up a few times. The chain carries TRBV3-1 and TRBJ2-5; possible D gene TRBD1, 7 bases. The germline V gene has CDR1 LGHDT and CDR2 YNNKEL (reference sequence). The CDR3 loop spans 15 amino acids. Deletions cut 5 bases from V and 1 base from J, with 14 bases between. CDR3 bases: TGTGCCAGCAGCGTGGGGCAGGGGGGCCAAGAGACCCAGTACTTC. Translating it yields CASSVGQGGQETQYF.

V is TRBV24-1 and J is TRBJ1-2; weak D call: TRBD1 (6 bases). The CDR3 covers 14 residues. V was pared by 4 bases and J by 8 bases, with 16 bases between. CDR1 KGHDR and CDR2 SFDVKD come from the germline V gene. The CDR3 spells CATSDPGTWGGYTF. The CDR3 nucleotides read TGTGCCACCAGTGACCCCGGGACATGGGGAGGCTACACCTTC.

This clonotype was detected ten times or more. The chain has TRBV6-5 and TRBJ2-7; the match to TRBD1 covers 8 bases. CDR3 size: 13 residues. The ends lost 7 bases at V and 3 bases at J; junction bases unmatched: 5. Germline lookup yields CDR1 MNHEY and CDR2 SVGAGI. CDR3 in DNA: TGTGCCAGCAATTCCGGGACAGGCTACGAGCAGTACTTC. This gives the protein CASNSGTGYEQYF.

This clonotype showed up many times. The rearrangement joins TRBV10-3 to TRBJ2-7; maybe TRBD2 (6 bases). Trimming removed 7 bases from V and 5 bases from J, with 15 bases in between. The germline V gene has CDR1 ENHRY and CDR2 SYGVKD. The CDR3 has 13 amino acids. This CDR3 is CAITRDPGDEQYF. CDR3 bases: TGTGCCATCACCCGAGACCCGGGGGACGAGCAGTACTTC.

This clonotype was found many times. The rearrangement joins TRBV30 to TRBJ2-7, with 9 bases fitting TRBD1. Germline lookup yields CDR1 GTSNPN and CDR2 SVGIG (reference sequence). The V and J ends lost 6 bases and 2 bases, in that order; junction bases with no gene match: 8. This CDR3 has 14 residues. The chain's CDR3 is CACYDRDRAYEQYF. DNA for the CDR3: TGTGCCTGCTACGACCGGGACAGGGCCTACGAGCAGTACTTC.

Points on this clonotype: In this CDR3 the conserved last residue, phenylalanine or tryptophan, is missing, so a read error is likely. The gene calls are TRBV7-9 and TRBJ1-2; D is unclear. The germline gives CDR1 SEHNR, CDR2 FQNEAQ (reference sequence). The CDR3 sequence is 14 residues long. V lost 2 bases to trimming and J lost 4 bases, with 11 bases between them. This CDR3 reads CASSLQANSYGYTY. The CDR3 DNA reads TGTGCCAGCAGCTTACAGGCGAACAGCTATGGCTACACCTAC.